This T cell receptor (beta chain) is drawn from a study of shared clonotypes between healthy human individuals. Generated by immunoSEQ multiplex PCR, the TCRdb table keeps only in-frame clones and is missing some. The profile covers a few million clones, with 85% to 95% appearing a single time and around 0.4% taken by the ten largest. The authors divided CD4+ cells into CD45RA+ naive and CD45RA-negative memory subsets. Study results and caveats: Depth was large, yet rarefaction showed that sorted-subset sequencing was incomplete.

With respect to this clone: The antigen remains undetermined. This CDR3 is also generated by other DNA sequences in the sample.

V was clipped by 2 bases and J by 4 bases, with 8 bases between them. CDR1 and CDR2 (germline): SEHNR, FQNEAQ (reference sequence). There are 13 residues in the CDR3. This chain joins TRBV7-9 and TRBJ1-1, with TRBD1 as a possible D gene (5 bases). Sequenced material: naive CD4+ T cells from PBMCs. As for subset: CD45RA+ positively selected. The TCR comes from a man between 18 and 35 years old in good health. Some clones in this sample may be carry-over from other donors' samples. CDR3 bases: TGTGCCAGCAGCTTATTGGGGGGCACTGAAGCTTTCTTT. Protein product: CASSLLGGTEAFF. Full variable domain (remainder filled in from reference TRBV7-9 and TRBJ1-1): DTGVSQNPRHKITKRGQNVTFRCDPISEHNRLYWYRQTLGQGPEFLTYFQNEAQLEKSRLLSDRFSAERPKGSFSTLEIQRTEQGDSAMYLCASSLLGGTEAFFGQGTRLTVV.